The 17 T cell receptor beta chains listed next were all sequenced from one sample in a study of blood T cell repertoires in COVID-19. The data were produced by immunoSEQ multiplex PCR, yet TCRdb's version contains in-frame clones alone and is incomplete. This table holds about 180,000 clones, about 80% found once. Sequencing was performed on peripheral blood. The receptors originated from a human donor in a cohort sampled during active COVID-19.

The chain combines TRBV15 with TRBJ1-2; D might be TRBD1 (5 bases). V gave up 3 bases and J gave up 2 bases, with 10 bases separating them. This CDR3 has 14 residues. CDR1 is LNHNV, CDR2 YYDKDF, per germline (reference sequence). CDR3 in amino acids: CATSSPGGNYGYTF. The CDR3 DNA sequence: TGTGCCACCAGCAGCCCCGGGGGGAACTATGGCTACACCTTC.

This clone was counted a few times. The chain links TRBV7-3 to TRBJ2-7; 9 bases line up with TRBD1. Germline V CDR1 and CDR2: SGHTA, FQGTGA. V lost 5 bases and J lost 5; bases outside the gene matches: 10. The CDR3 contains 15 residues. CDR3 in DNA: TGTGCCAGCAGCCTGGTAGGGACAGGGAACCACGAGCAGTACTTC. Translating gives CASSLVGTGNHEQYF.

This chain joins TRBV7-2 and TRBJ2-7, with 11 nucleotides matching TRBD2. The CDR3 runs 15 residues. With 5 bases clipped from V and 6 bases from J, the junction kept 9 bases outside the gene matches. Germline assignment: CDR1 SGHTA and CDR2 FQGNSA. The CDR3, as DNA: TGTGCCAGCAGCCAGCTAGCGGGAGGAGGCAGCGAGCAGTACTTC. As protein: CASSQLAGGGSEQYF.

The chain combines TRBV3-1 (or the pseudogene TRBV3-2) with TRBJ2-5; TRBD2 aligns across 10 bases. This CDR3 is 16 amino acids long. Per germline, CDR1 LGHDT and CDR2 YNNKEL (reference sequence). V lost 7 bases, J lost 1 base, and 9 bases stayed unmatched. The CDR3 region has the DNA TGTGCCAGCACCGTAAGCGGGAGGGCCCCCCAAGAGACCCAGTACTTC. Amino acids: CASTVSGRAPQETQYF.

This clone has only one observation. CDR3 protein: CASSADRATEAFF. The DNA of the CDR3 is TGTGCCAGTAGTGCCGACAGGGCCACTGAAGCTTTCTTT. The chain is built from TRBV19 and TRBJ1-1, with 7 bases matching TRBD1. Germline values: CDR1 LNHDA, CDR2 SQIVND (reference sequence). There are 13 residues in the CDR3. The trim removed 5 bases at V and 4 bases at J, leaving 4 bases unmatched.

This clone was seen only a few times. The chain's CDR3 is CASSFGTGGREQYF. The CDR3 nucleotides are TGCGCCAGCAGCTTCGGGACAGGGGGCAGGGAGCAGTACTTC. V gene TRBV5-1 combines with J gene TRBJ2-7; 12 positions agree with TRBD1. The CDR3 is 14 amino acids. Germline CDR1 and CDR2: SGHRS and YFSETQ. V trimming: 2 bases; J trimming: 7 bases; junction bases outside the gene matches: 4.

V is TRBV7-2 and J is TRBJ2-7; TRBD1 matches 8 bases. Germline CDR1 SGHTA, CDR2 FQGNSA. V trimming: 5 bases; J trimming: 7 bases; junction bases outside the gene matches: 13. This CDR3 is built from 15 residues. The CDR3 spells CASSPHGTGSREQYF. The CDR3 DNA reads TGTGCCAGCAGCCCCCACGGGACAGGATCGCGGGAGCAGTACTTC.

The V and J genes are TRBV7-9 and TRBJ1-2; 7 bases line up with TRBD1. Germline V gives CDR1 SEHNR, CDR2 FQNEAQ (reference sequence). This CDR3 is built from 14 residues. V was clipped by 7 bases and J by 5 bases; unmatched bases: 10. The CDR3 bases are TGTGCCAGCAACAGAGGGGGCGCGCGTTATGGCTACACCTTC. Its protein product is CASNRGGARYGYTF.

This clone has a handful of counts. The chain uses TRBV18 and TRBJ2-7; 15 nucleotides align to TRBD2. Per the germline V gene, CDR1 is KGHSH and CDR2 is LQKENI. The CDR3 extends over 15 amino acids. Germline trimming cut 4 bases from V and 2 bases from J; bases unmatched to any gene: 0. The CDR3 DNA follows: TGTGCCAGCTCACGGACTAGCGGGGGGGCCTACGAGCAGTACTTC. Its translation: CASSRTSGGAYEQYF. The full variable domain, its missing parts supplied by reference TRBV18 and TRBJ2-7, is NAGVMQNPRHLVRRRGQEARLRCSPMKGHSHVYWYRQLPEEGLKFMVYLQKENIIDESGMPKERFSAEFPKEGPSILRIQQVVRGDSAAYFCASSRTSGGAYEQYFGPGTRLTVT.

The V gene is TRBV28, the J gene TRBJ2-7, with 9 bases identical to TRBD1. Trimming at V came to 8 bases and at J to 7 bases, leaving 12 bases not matched to a gene. Germline V lookup: CDR1 MDHEN, CDR2 SYDVKM. This CDR3 has 14 amino acids. The CDR3 sequence: CASRNRGLPGEQYF. The CDR3 nucleotides are TGTGCCAGCCGTAACAGGGGGCTACCCGGGGAGCAGTACTTC.

The V gene is TRBV5-8, the J gene TRBJ1-4, with 7 bases that match TRBD1. Germline V gene lookup returns CDR1 SGHTS and CDR2 YDEGEE. This CDR3 has 16 residues. V dropped 4 bases and J dropped 0; count of bases not matched to a gene: 6. In DNA form, the CDR3 reads TGTGCCAGCAGCCCGGGGACAGCCGCAACTAATGAAAAACTGTTTTTT. It yields the protein CASSPGTAATNEKLFF. The full variable domain, rest sourced from reference TRBV5-8 and TRBJ1-4, is EAGVTQSPTHLIKTRGQQATLRCSPISGHTSVYWYQQALGLGLQFLLWYDEGEERNRGNFPPRFSGRQFPNYSSELNVNALELEDSALYLCASSPGTAATNEKLFFGSGTQLSVL.

The chain is built from TRBV19 and TRBJ2-3; 12 bases are shared with TRBD2. Per the germline V gene, CDR1 is LNHDA and CDR2 is SQIVND (reference sequence). V lost 6 bases to trimming and J lost 2 bases; unmatched junction nucleotides: 6. The CDR3 runs 16 residues. In DNA, the CDR3 is TGTGCCAGTAGACCACTAGCGGGGGGTCCCACAGATACGCAGTATTTT. This translates into CASRPLAGGPTDTQYF.

This chain connects TRBV18 to TRBJ1-1; no definite D call. CDR1 is KGHSH, CDR2 LQKENI, per germline. CDR3 length: 14 residues. Between the trimmed V and J ends, which lost 3 bases and 6 bases, there was a span of 14 bases. Written as DNA, the CDR3 is TGTGCCAGCTCACCCCCCGATGGGAGGCCTGAAGCTTTCTTT. Protein product: CASSPPDGRPEAFF.

This clone has just one count. The rearrangement links TRBV5-4 to TRBJ1-4; TRBD1 matches at 7 bases. V shed 4 bases, J shed 5 bases, and the junction held 5 bases outside the gene matches. There are 14 residues in the CDR3. Germline assignment: CDR1 SGHNT and CDR2 YYREEE (reference sequence). The CDR3 DNA sequence: TGTGCCAGCAGCCTGGACAGGCAGAATGAAAAACTGTTTTTT. This encodes CASSLDRQNEKLFF.

V usage is TRBV21-1 and J usage is TRBJ2-2; the table names TRBD2, a call not compared with the DNA. TRBV21-1 is deemed a pseudogene. This CDR3 contains 14 residues. CDR3 sequence: CATGGGMDTGELFF. CDR3 in DNA: TGTGCCACCGGGGGTGGGATGGACACCGGGGAGCTGTTTTTT.

This clone was seen a single time. The J gene is TRBJ2-7, the V gene TRBV5-4; weak D call: TRBD1 (5 bases). V lost 2 bases, J lost 2 bases, and 8 bases lay in between. Germline V gene data show CDR1 as SGHNT and CDR2 as YYREEE (reference sequence). The CDR3 sequence is 13 residues long. The CDR3 loop is CASSLYRTYEQYF. In nucleotides, the CDR3 is TGTGCCAGCAGCTTATACAGGACCTACGAGCAGTACTTC.

V gene TRBV5-6 combines with J gene TRBJ2-7; the match to TRBD1 covers 10 bases. The V segment lost 3 bases and the J segment 2 bases; nucleotides outside the gene matches: 5. The CDR3 extends over 15 amino acids. In germline, CDR1 is SGHDT, CDR2 YYEEEE. The CDR3 bases are TGTGCCAGCAGCTCAGGGACAGGGGAACCCTACGAGCAGTACTTC. Translation: CASSSGTGEPYEQYF.